This TCR beta chain was captured in a study of T-cell memory formation after mild COVID-19. V was pared by 5 bases and J by 1 base, with 5 bases between. CDR3 length: 11 amino acids. Germline V gives CDR1 DFQATT, CDR2 SNEGSKA (reference sequence). TCRdb re-called the 5' RACE reads through MiXCR, storing one row per CDR3 protein. The data hold roughly 560,000 distinct CDR3 sequences, with around 21% observed a single time. Only a few counts were recorded for this clonotype. Its specificity is not known. Study-wide points: The study detected some responding clones in pre-infection memory, suggesting cross-reactive memory joined.

The genes are TRBV20-1 and TRBJ1-1; D remains unclear. Sequenced sample: PBMCs or a T cell subset sorted from them (not recorded which). This clonotype was sampled from an adult woman who had mild COVID-19 (a few samples of this study predate the infection). Cell type and time point are not known. This chain's CDR3 is CSAVRNTEAFF. DNA for the CDR3: TGCAGTGCTGTACGGAACACTGAAGCTTTCTTT.